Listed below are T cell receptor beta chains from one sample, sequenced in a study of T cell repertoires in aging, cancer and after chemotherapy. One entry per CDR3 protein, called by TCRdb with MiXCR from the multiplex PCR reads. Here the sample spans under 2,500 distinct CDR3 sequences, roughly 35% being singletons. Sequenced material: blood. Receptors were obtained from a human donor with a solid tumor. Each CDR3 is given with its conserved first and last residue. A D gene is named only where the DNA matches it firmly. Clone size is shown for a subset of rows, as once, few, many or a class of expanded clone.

CDR3 protein: CASSFQGRGSETQYF
CDR3 DNA: TGTGCCAGCAGTTTCCAGGGGAGGGGATCAGAGACCCAGTACTTC
V gene: TRBV6-1
clone size: medium-sized
J gene: TRBJ2-5
D gene: -

CDR3 protein: CASSPTESAIYF
CDR3 DNA: TGTGCCAGCAGCCCAACCGAGTCTGCCATATATTTT
V gene: TRBV4-2
clone size: -
J gene: TRBJ1-3
D gene: -

CDR3 protein: CASSGAANTGELFF
CDR3 DNA: TGCGCCAGCAGTGGAGCGGCGAACACCGGGGAGCTGTTTTTT
V gene: TRBV10-2
clone size: -
J gene: TRBJ2-2
D gene: -

CDR3 protein: CASSDTGRREQYF
CDR3 DNA: TGTGCCAGCAGCGACACAGGGCGGAGGGAGCAGTACTTC
V gene: TRBV6-5
clone size: large
J gene: TRBJ2-7
D gene: -

CDR3 protein: CASSSPEGGNYEQYF
CDR3 DNA: TGTGCCAGCAGCTCCCCGGAGGGAGGGAACTACGAGCAGTACTTC
V gene: TRBV7-6
clone size: -
J gene: TRBJ2-7
D gene: TRBD2

CDR3 protein: CASSLSAVNQPQHF
CDR3 DNA: TGTGCCAGCAGTTTATCTGCCGTGAATCAGCCCCAGCATTTT
V gene: TRBV27
clone size: few
J gene: TRBJ1-5
D gene: -

CDR3 protein: CSARGPLGPNEQFF
CDR3 DNA: TGCAGTGCTAGGGGGCCGTTGGGACCCAATGAGCAGTTCTTC
V gene: TRBV20-1
clone size: few
J gene: TRBJ2-1
D gene: -

CDR3 protein: CASSEPTGAGFADGYTF
CDR3 DNA: TGTGCCAGCAGTGAACCGACAGGGGCGGGATTTGCTGATGGCTACACCTTC
V gene: TRBV6-1
clone size: few
J gene: TRBJ1-2
D gene: TRBD1

CDR3 protein: CASSHVPNEQYF
CDR3 DNA: TGTGCCAGCAGTCATGTCCCCAACGAGCAGTACTTC
V gene: TRBV6-2/TRBV6-3
clone size: -
J gene: TRBJ2-7
D gene: -

CDR3 protein: CASSFGAGKTDTQYF
CDR3 DNA: TGTGCCAGCAGTTTTGGAGCAGGGAAGACAGATACGCAGTATTTT
V gene: TRBV27
clone size: -
J gene: TRBJ2-3
D gene: -

CDR3 protein: CASSPRQVGDGYEQYF
CDR3 DNA: TGTGCCAGCAGTCCCCGACAAGTGGGGGATGGCTACGAGCAGTACTTC
V gene: TRBV27
clone size: -
J gene: TRBJ2-7
D gene: -

CDR3 protein: CASSRFQETQYF
CDR3 DNA: TGTGCCAGCAGCAGGTTCCAAGAGACCCAGTACTTC
V gene: TRBV5-4
clone size: -
J gene: TRBJ2-5
D gene: -

CDR3 protein: CASSIDGNQPQHF
CDR3 DNA: TGTGCCAGTAGTATAGACGGGAATCAGCCCCAGCATTTT
V gene: TRBV19
clone size: few
J gene: TRBJ1-5
D gene: -

CDR3 protein: CASSLVQRPNYGYTF
CDR3 DNA: TGTGCCAGCAGCTTAGTCCAGCGCCCTAACTATGGCTACACCTTC
V gene: TRBV7-9
clone size: -
J gene: TRBJ1-2
D gene: -

CDR3 protein: CASSLEGGNNEKLFF
CDR3 DNA: TGTGCCAGCAGCTTAGAGGGGGGGAACAATGAAAAACTGTTTTTT
V gene: TRBV11-2
clone size: once
J gene: TRBJ1-4
D gene: -

CDR3 protein: CASNLGQGPYNEQFF
CDR3 DNA: TGTGCCAGCAACCTCGGACAGGGCCCCTACAATGAGCAGTTCTTC
V gene: TRBV12-3/TRBV12-4
clone size: few
J gene: TRBJ2-1
D gene: TRBD1

CDR3 protein: CASSEGPYNEQFF
CDR3 DNA: TGTGCCAGCAGTGAAGGTCCCTACAATGAGCAGTTCTTC
V gene: TRBV6-1
clone size: -
J gene: TRBJ2-1
D gene: -

CDR3 protein: CASSLGPTHQPQHF
CDR3 DNA: TGTGCCAGCAGTCTAGGGCCGACCCATCAGCCCCAGCATTTT
V gene: TRBV6-4
clone size: -
J gene: TRBJ1-5
D gene: -

CDR3 protein: CANSLGQGWRGYTF
CDR3 DNA: TGTGCCAACAGTCTAGGACAGGGGTGGCGTGGCTACACCTTC
V gene: TRBV27
clone size: -
J gene: TRBJ1-2
D gene: TRBD1

CDR3 protein: CASSLAGVGEQYF
CDR3 DNA: TGTGCCAGCAGCTTGGCCGGGGTGGGTGAGCAGTACTTC
V gene: TRBV5-4
clone size: -
J gene: TRBJ2-7
D gene: -

CDR3 protein: CASSLIAASTDTQYF
CDR3 DNA: TGTGCCAGCAGCTTGATAGCCGCCAGCACAGATACGCAGTATTTT
V gene: TRBV5-5
clone size: few
J gene: TRBJ2-3
D gene: -

CDR3 protein: CSARYPGSYEQYF
CDR3 DNA: TGCAGTGCTAGGTATCCAGGATCCTACGAGCAGTACTTC
V gene: TRBV20-1
clone size: few
J gene: TRBJ2-7
D gene: -

CDR3 protein: CTSVPAYLRVQGRVSPLHF
CDR3 DNA: -
V gene: TRBV7-5
clone size: -
J gene: TRBJ1-6
D gene: -

CDR3 protein: CASSPQGGAYEQYF
CDR3 DNA: TGTGCCAGCAGCCCACAGGGGGGAGCCTACGAGCAGTACTTC
V gene: TRBV12-3/TRBV12-4
clone size: few
J gene: TRBJ2-7
D gene: TRBD1

CDR3 protein: CASRADRVWGNTIYF
CDR3 DNA: TGTGCCAGCAGAGCAGACAGGGTGTGGGGAAACACCATATATTTT
V gene: TRBV6-5
clone size: -
J gene: TRBJ1-3
D gene: TRBD1

CDR3 protein: CASGDRDRGHGYTF
CDR3 DNA: TGTGCCAGCGGGGACCGGGACAGGGGGCATGGCTACACCTTC
V gene: TRBV6-1
clone size: medium-sized
J gene: TRBJ1-2
D gene: TRBD1

CDR3 protein: CASKLEFWQQETQYF
CDR3 DNA: TGTGCCAGCAAGCTAGAATTCTGGCAGCAAGAGACCCAGTACTTC
V gene: TRBV6-1
clone size: -
J gene: TRBJ2-5
D gene: -

CDR3 protein: CASQGVPRGYGYTF
CDR3 DNA: TGCGCCAGCCAGGGCGTCCCCAGGGGCTATGGCTACACCTTC
V gene: TRBV5-1
clone size: few
J gene: TRBJ1-2
D gene: -

CDR3 protein: CASSVPERPNTEAFF
CDR3 DNA: TGTGCCAGCAGTGTCCCGGAGCGACCGAACACTGAAGCTTTCTTT
V gene: TRBV12-3/TRBV12-4
clone size: -
J gene: TRBJ1-1
D gene: -

CDR3 protein: CASSLPDRGAFF
CDR3 DNA: TGTGCCAGCAGCTTACCCGACAGGGGAGCTTTCTTT
V gene: TRBV5-6
clone size: once
J gene: TRBJ1-1
D gene: TRBD1

CDR3 protein: CASSLGGDYGYTF
CDR3 DNA: TGTGCCAGCAGCTTAGGGGGGGACTATGGCTACACCTTC
V gene: TRBV13
clone size: -
J gene: TRBJ1-2
D gene: -

CDR3 protein: CASRSTGSNTGELFF
CDR3 DNA: TGCGCCAGCAGGTCGACAGGCTCGAACACCGGGGAGCTGTTTTTT
V gene: TRBV5-1
clone size: once
J gene: TRBJ2-2
D gene: -

CDR3 protein: CASSPYSAVLNTEAFF
CDR3 DNA: TGTGCCAGCAGCCCGTACTCAGCAGTATTGAACACTGAAGCTTTCTTT
V gene: TRBV4-2
clone size: -
J gene: TRBJ1-1
D gene: -

CDR3 protein: CASSLRDRGDSNQPQHF
CDR3 DNA: TGTGCCAGCAGTCTCCGGGACAGGGGGGATAGCAATCAGCCCCAGCATTTT
V gene: TRBV6-1
clone size: -
J gene: TRBJ1-5
D gene: TRBD1

CDR3 protein: CASSPKQGGPYEQYF
CDR3 DNA: TGTGCCAGCTCACCAAAACAGGGTGGTCCCTACGAGCAGTACTTC
V gene: TRBV18
clone size: -
J gene: TRBJ2-7
D gene: -

CDR3 protein: CASSPTRGFGGEQYF
CDR3 DNA: TGCGCCAGCAGCCCTACCCGGGGGTTCGGGGGCGAGCAGTACTTC
V gene: TRBV4-3
clone size: -
J gene: TRBJ2-7
D gene: -

CDR3 protein: CASSMKSTGELFF
CDR3 DNA: TGTGCCAGTAGTATGAAGAGCACCGGGGAGCTGTTTTTT
V gene: TRBV19
clone size: -
J gene: TRBJ2-2
D gene: -

CDR3 protein: CSADRGLASASDTQYF
CDR3 DNA: TGCAGTGCCGATAGGGGGCTAGCGAGTGCTTCCGATACGCAGTATTTT
V gene: TRBV20-1
clone size: few
J gene: TRBJ2-3
D gene: -

CDR3 protein: CASTERDASMDFQYF
CDR3 DNA: TGTGCCAGCACCGAACGGGACGCCAGTATGGATTTCCAGTACTTC
V gene: TRBV6-5
clone size: few
J gene: TRBJ2-5
D gene: -

CDR3 protein: CASSLGATDTQYF
CDR3 DNA: TGTGCCAGCAGCCTGGGGGCAACAGATACGCAGTATTTT
V gene: TRBV7-2
clone size: few
J gene: TRBJ2-3
D gene: -

CDR3 protein: CASRRLMGRNTIYF
CDR3 DNA: TGTGCCAGCAGACGCCTTATGGGGCGGAACACCATATATTTT
V gene: TRBV12-3/TRBV12-4
clone size: -
J gene: TRBJ1-3
D gene: -

CDR3 protein: CASSLAGGAGTDTQYF
CDR3 DNA: TGTGCCAGCAGCTTAGCGGGCGGGGCCGGCACAGATACGCAGTATTTT
V gene: TRBV11-1
clone size: -
J gene: TRBJ2-3
D gene: -

CDR3 protein: CAIAGVGGAYTQYF
CDR3 DNA: TGTGCCATCGCAGGAGTCGGGGGGGCATATACGCAGTATTTT
V gene: TRBV6-5
clone size: -
J gene: TRBJ2-3
D gene: TRBD2